This T cell receptor beta chain was captured by sequencing in a study of blood T cell repertoires in COVID-19. Across the whole study: The samples span acute and convalescent COVID-19 from the United States, Italy and Spain. The analysed material was cDNA or gDNA that came from T cells, B-cell-depleted T cells, or PBMCs.

This clone was seen once. The V gene end was trimmed by 0 bases and the J gene end by 2 bases; junction bases not matched to a gene: 2. The CDR3 is 15 residues long. CDR1 and CDR2 (germline): SGHVS, FNYEAQ. Sequencing was performed with immunoSEQ multiplex PCR; in TCRdb, only in-frame clones are kept and a portion is missing. This table has around 300,000 clones, 90% appearing once. Enrolled through a virtual design, the participants were between roughly 18 and 90 years of age and came from 24 US areas. Cohort placement rested on clinical history that participants reported themselves. The clonotype comes from a woman aged 18 to 35 with acute COVID-19. This sequence joins TRBV7-6 and TRBJ2-5; 8 nucleotides agree with TRBD2. The sample was PBMCs or T cells enriched from blood (not recorded which). For the CDR3, the DNA is TGTGCCAGCAGCTTAGCTAGCGGGGTTCAAGAGACCCAGTACTTC. Translating gives CASSLASGVQETQYF.